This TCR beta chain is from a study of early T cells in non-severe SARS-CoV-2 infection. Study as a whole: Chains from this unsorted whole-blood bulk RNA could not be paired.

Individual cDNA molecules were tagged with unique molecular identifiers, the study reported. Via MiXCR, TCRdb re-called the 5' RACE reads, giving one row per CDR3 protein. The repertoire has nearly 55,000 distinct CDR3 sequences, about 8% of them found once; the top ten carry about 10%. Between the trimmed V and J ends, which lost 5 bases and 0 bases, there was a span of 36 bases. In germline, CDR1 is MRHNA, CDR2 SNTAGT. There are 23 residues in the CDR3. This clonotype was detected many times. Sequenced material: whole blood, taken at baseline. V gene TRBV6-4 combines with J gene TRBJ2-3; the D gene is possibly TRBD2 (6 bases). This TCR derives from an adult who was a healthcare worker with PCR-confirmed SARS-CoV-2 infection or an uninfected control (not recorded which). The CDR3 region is CASSLRPGRLEGPPLYSTDTQYF. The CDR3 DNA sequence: TGTGCCAGCAGTCTACGCCCCGGCCGTCTGGAGGGACCCCCCTTGTACAGCACAGATACGCAGTATTTT.